This TCR beta chain is from a study of blood T cell repertoires in COVID-19. Libraries were prepared by immunoSEQ multiplex PCR; TCRdb keeps only in-frame clonotypes and omits some of them. In the table there are 150,000 or so clones, around nine tenths of which are singletons. Germline loops: CDR1 SGHRS, CDR2 YFSETQ. Germline trimming cut 1 base from V and 4 bases from J; bases unmatched to any gene: 2. The CDR3 sequence is 15 residues long. The chain couples TRBV5-1 to TRBJ2-3; 11 nucleotides line up with TRBD2. The TCR was taken from a woman aged 70 to 79 with COVID-19, enrolled during active disease. Sequencing was done on a sample of peripheral blood. CDR3 protein: CASSLTSGGSDTQYF. The CDR3 region has the DNA TGCGCCAGCAGCTTGACTAGCGGGGGCTCAGATACGCAGTATTTT.